The 19 T cell receptor beta chains presented below share a single source sample, sequenced in a study of cytomegalovirus exposure and HLA in healthy donors (dated by TCRdb to about 2017). The method was the immunoSEQ multiplex PCR assay. A mixture of 60 forward primers for TCR Vbeta segments and 13 reverse primers for TCR Jbeta segments was used in the multiplex PCR. TCRdb took over this immuneACCESS table, retaining in-frame rearrangements with V and J assigned. Such tables are incomplete; in checked studies, under half of the missing clones stem from an unresolved V gene, and the remainder is unexplained. The sample table lists some 86,000 clones, about 85% of them with a count of one. The top ten hold roughly 14% of the sample. Sequenced input: PBMCs. Every receptor here comes from a woman between 40 and 55 years old in good health and CMV-seropositive.

The chain employs TRBV30 and TRBJ1-1; D might be TRBD1 (6 bases). Trimming left V 3 bases short and J 3 bases short, with 14 bases between. Germline lookup yields CDR1 GTSNPN and CDR2 SVGIG (reference sequence). The CDR3 sequence is 14 residues long. CDR3 sequence reads: CAWRDRRSDTEAFF. The CDR3 DNA reads as TGTGCCTGGAGAGACAGGCGCAGTGACACTGAAGCTTTCTTT.

The chain uses TRBV27 and TRBJ1-6; a weak D match, TRBD1 (5 bases). The CDR3 sequence is 12 residues long. V was shortened by 8 bases and J by 7 bases, with 9 bases between the two germline ends. Germline V gives CDR1 MNHEY, CDR2 SMNVEV (reference sequence). CDR3 residues: CASSGLNSPLHF. The CDR3 nucleotides are TGTGCCAGCTCAGGGTTGAATTCACCCCTCCACTTT.

With respect to this clone: One end of the junction is discordant with germline, which a read error may explain. V usage is TRBV7-3 and J usage is TRBJ1-1; possibly TRBD1 for D (5 bases). CDR1 and CDR2 (germline): SGHTA, FQGTGA. The CDR3 runs to 15 residues. The CDR3 protein is CASSVTDSPNTEAFF. The CDR3 bases are TGTGCCAGCAGCGTAACAGACAGCCCGAACACTGAAGCTTTCTTT. Supplemented by reference TRBV7-3 and TRBJ1-1, the full variable domain reads GAGVSQTPSNKVTEKGKYVELRCDPISGHTALYWYRQSLGQGPEFLIYFQGTGAADDSGLPNDRFFAVRPEGSVSTLKIQRTERGDSAVYLCASSVTDSPNTEAFFGQGTRLTVV.

The V gene is TRBV7-2, the J gene TRBJ2-7; maybe TRBD1 (6 bases). Trimming took off 5 bases at V and 1 base at J, with 15 bases between the two ends. The CDR3 is made up of 15 amino acids. The germline V gene encodes CDR1 SGHTA and CDR2 FQGNSA. CDR3 bases: TGTGCCAGCAGCCTAGACAGGCTAACTTCCTACGAGCAGTACTTC. It specifies CASSLDRLTSYEQYF.

The rearrangement uses TRBV23-1 and TRBJ1-1; 11 nucleotides agree with TRBD1. TRBV23-1 is reported as an ORF; its role is uncertain. J lost 10 bases, V lost 7 bases, and 11 bases had no gene match. This CDR3 region has 14 residues. The CDR3, as DNA: TGCGCCAGCACACCGGGACAGGGGGGACTCGGAGCTTTCTTT. Protein sequence: CASTPGQGGLGAFF.

The chain joins TRBV18 to TRBJ2-3; TRBD1 is a possible D gene (6 bases). The ends were cut back, 5 bases at V and 0 bases at J, with 18 bases in the middle. The CDR3 covers 17 residues. Germline loops: CDR1 KGHSH, CDR2 LQKENI. The CDR3 loop reads CASSDRTATASTDTQYF. Here the CDR3 DNA reads TGTGCCAGCTCAGATAGGACAGCAACTGCTAGCACAGATACGCAGTATTTT.

Comments on this clone: The junction differs from germline at one of its ends, possibly a read error. This sequence joins TRBV7-7 and TRBJ2-1, with D possibly matching TRBD2 (5 bases). This CDR3 region has 13 residues. Germline V lookup: CDR1 SSHAT, CDR2 FNYEAQ (reference sequence). CDR3 bases: TGTGCTAGCAGCGCCGACTATTTTGGTGAGCAGTTCTTC. Translating it yields CASSADYFGEQFF.

The rearrangement links TRBV6-5 to TRBJ1-2; D unclear. V shed 4 bases and J shed 7 bases, with 16 bases lying between them. Germline CDR1 reads MNHEY; CDR2 reads SVGAGI. This CDR3 spans 14 amino acids. The CDR3 reads CASSFSADRGGYTF. CDR3 bases: TGTGCCAGCAGTTTCTCAGCGGACCGAGGTGGCTACACCTTC.

The chain carries TRBV6-5 and TRBJ2-6, with D perhaps TRBD1 (5 bases). V gave up 2 bases and J gave up 0 bases, with 5 bases separating them. Germline V CDR1 and CDR2: MNHEY, SVGAGI. The CDR3 is made up of 15 amino acids. In nucleotides, the CDR3 is TGTGCCAGCAGTTACCAGGGCTCTGGGGCCAACGTCCTGACTTTC. Encoded protein: CASSYQGSGANVLTF.

This chain joins TRBV2 and TRBJ2-4; TRBD2 matches at 7 bases. The germline V gene encodes CDR1 SNHLY and CDR2 FYNNEI. With 2 bases clipped from V and 8 bases from J, the junction kept 15 bases outside the gene matches. CDR3 size: 17 residues. CDR3 sequence reads: CASSEIGHGSGNDIQYF. In DNA, the CDR3 is TGTGCCAGCAGTGAAATTGGACACGGCAGCGGGAATGACATTCAGTACTTC.

The chain employs TRBV27 and TRBJ2-5; D is perhaps TRBD2 (6 bases). This CDR3 spans 13 amino acids. V gave up 5 bases and J gave up 4 bases, with 11 bases separating them. Germline V CDR1 and CDR2: MNHEY, SMNVEV (reference sequence). The CDR3 region has the DNA TGTGCCAGCAGTCTAATCGGGAGAGAGACCCAGTACTTC. Translation: CASSLIGRETQYF.

The rearrangement joins TRBV6-1 to TRBJ2-1; a weak D match, TRBD1 (6 bases). The ends were cut back, 4 bases at V and 0 bases at J, with 10 bases in the middle. Germline CDR1 and CDR2: MNHNS and SASEGT. The CDR3 consists of 15 residues. This CDR3 reads CASSVSRGSYNEQFF. As DNA, the CDR3 is TGTGCCAGCAGTGTAAGCAGGGGCTCCTACAATGAGCAGTTCTTC.

This sequence joins TRBV7-6 and TRBJ2-1, with D possibly TRBD1 on 5 matching bases. Germline values: CDR1 SGHVS, CDR2 FNYEAQ. Trimming took 1 base from V and 3 from J, leaving 22 bases between them. CDR3 length: 19 residues. CDR3 DNA sequence: TGTGCCAGCAGCTTAGTTCACCGGGCCCAGGCGACAGTCTACAATGAGCAGTTCTTC. It yields the protein CASSLVHRAQATVYNEQFF.

CDR3 loop: CATNGRSGPTNEKLFF. In DNA form, the CDR3 reads TGTGCCACCAACGGGAGGTCTGGGCCAACTAATGAAAAACTGTTTTTT. The J gene is TRBJ1-4, the V gene TRBV19; D is ambiguous. The CDR3 has 16 amino acids. Trimming removed 10 bases at V and 0 bases at J, with 18 bases between. Germline assignment: CDR1 LNHDA and CDR2 SQIVND (reference sequence).

The rearrangement joins TRBV7-9 to TRBJ2-5, with 8 positions matching TRBD2. Germline loops: CDR1 SEHNR, CDR2 FQNEAQ (reference sequence). V trimming: 1 base; J trimming: 5 bases; junction bases outside the gene matches: 9. This CDR3 is built from 16 residues. In DNA form, the CDR3 reads TGTGCCAGCAGCTTAGGCGGGGGGCCCTCCGGGGAGACCCAGTACTTC. It encodes CASSLGGGPSGETQYF.

The chain joins TRBV29-1 to TRBJ2-1, with TRBD2 matching 11 bases. Germline lookup yields CDR1 SQVTM and CDR2 ANQGSEA. CDR3 length equals 18 residues. With V trimmed by 1 base and J by 7 bases, 15 bases remained unmatched. The chain's CDR3 is CSVEVRPPLAGEGNEQFF. In DNA, the CDR3 is TGCAGCGTTGAAGTCAGGCCCCCACTAGCGGGAGAAGGTAATGAGCAGTTCTTC.

This clone was detected only a few times. The rearrangement uses TRBV6-5 and TRBJ2-7; 13 bases are shared with TRBD2. Trimming cost V 5 bases and J 6 bases; bases outside gene matches: 4. The germline V gene encodes CDR1 MNHEY and CDR2 SVGAGI. The CDR3 is 14 residues long. The DNA for the CDR3 is TGTGCCAGCAGTCCGGGACTAGCGGGAAGCGAGCAGTACTTC. Its translation is CASSPGLAGSEQYF.

A few counts support this clone. The rearrangement joins TRBV6-5 to TRBJ1-5; no clear D gene. Looked up from germline, CDR1 is MNHEY and CDR2 is SVGAGI. This CDR3 region has 13 residues. Trimming removed 2 bases at V and 4 bases at J, with 6 bases between. The CDR3 nucleotides are TGTGCCAGCAGTTACCGGGGTAATCAGCCCCAGCATTTT. Translation: CASSYRGNQPQHF.

This clone has just one count. J is TRBJ2-2 and V is TRBV25-1; D might be TRBD1 (6 bases). The CDR3 length is 13 residues. V lost 8 bases to trimming and J lost 7 bases, with 14 bases between them. The germline V gene encodes CDR1 MGHDK and CDR2 SYGVNS. In nucleotides, the CDR3 is TGTGCCAGCGCCGGGACACCCAACGGGGAGCTGTTTTTT. It is translated as CASAGTPNGELFF.